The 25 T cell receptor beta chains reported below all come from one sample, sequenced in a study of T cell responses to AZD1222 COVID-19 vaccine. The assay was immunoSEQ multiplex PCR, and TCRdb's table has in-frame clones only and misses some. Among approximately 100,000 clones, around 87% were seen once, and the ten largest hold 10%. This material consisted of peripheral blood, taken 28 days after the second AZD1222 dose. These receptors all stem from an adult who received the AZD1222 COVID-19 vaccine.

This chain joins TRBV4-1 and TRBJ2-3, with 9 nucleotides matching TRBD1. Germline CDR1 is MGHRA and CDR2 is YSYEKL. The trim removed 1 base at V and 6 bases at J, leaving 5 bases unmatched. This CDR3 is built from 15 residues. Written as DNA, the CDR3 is TGCGCCAGCAGCCAAGGGGACAGGGCGGGGGATACGCAGTATTTT. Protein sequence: CASSQGDRAGDTQYF.

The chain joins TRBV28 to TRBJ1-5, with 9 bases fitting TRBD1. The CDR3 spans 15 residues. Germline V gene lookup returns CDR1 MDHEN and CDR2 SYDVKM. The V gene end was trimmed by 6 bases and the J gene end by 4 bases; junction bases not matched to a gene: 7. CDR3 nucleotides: TGTGCCAGCAGCCTTACAGGGGGCTGGAATCAGCCCCAGCATTTT. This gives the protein CASSLTGGWNQPQHF.

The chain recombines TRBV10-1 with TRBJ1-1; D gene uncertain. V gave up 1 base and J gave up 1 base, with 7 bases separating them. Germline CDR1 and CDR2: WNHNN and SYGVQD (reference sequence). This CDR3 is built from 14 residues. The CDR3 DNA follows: TGCGCCAGCAGTGAGTTTCGGAAGAACACTGAAGCTTTCTTT. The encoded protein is CASSEFRKNTEAFF.

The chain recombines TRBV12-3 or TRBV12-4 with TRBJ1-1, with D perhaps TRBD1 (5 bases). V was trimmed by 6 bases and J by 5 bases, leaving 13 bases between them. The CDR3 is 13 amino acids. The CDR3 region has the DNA TGTGCCAGCAGCAGGGAGCGGGGTACTGAAGCTTTCTTT. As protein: CASSRERGTEAFF.

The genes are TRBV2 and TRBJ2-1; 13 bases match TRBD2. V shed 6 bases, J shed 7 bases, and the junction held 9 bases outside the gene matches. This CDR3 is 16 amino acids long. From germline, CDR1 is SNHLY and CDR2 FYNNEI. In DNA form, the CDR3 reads TGTGCCAGCAGGGTAGATCGGACTAGCGGGGGAAATGAGCAGTTCTTC. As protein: CASRVDRTSGGNEQFF.

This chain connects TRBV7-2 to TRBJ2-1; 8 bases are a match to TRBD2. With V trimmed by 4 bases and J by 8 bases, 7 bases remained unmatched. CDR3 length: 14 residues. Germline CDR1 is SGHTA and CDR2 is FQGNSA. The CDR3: CASSSTGGAHEQFF. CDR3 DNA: TGTGCCAGCAGCTCAACCGGGGGGGCGCATGAGCAGTTCTTC.

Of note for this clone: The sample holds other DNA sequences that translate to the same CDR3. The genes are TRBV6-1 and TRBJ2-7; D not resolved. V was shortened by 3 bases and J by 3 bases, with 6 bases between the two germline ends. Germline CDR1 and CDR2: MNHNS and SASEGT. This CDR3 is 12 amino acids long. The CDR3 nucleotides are TGTGCCAGCAGTGAGCACAGCTACGAGCAGTACTTC. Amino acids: CASSEHSYEQYF.

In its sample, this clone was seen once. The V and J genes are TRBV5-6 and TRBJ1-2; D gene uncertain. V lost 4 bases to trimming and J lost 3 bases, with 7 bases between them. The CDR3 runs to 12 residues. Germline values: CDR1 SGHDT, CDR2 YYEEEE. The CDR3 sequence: CASSVTDYGYTF. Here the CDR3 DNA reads TGTGCCAGCAGCGTGACTGACTATGGCTACACCTTC.

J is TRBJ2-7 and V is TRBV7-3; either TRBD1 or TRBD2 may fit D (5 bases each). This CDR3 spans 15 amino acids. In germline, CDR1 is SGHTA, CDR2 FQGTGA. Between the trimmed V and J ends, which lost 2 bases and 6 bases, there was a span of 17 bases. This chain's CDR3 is CASSLAVTAGGEQYF. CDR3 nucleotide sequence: TGTGCCAGCAGCTTAGCGGTAACTGCTGGGGGCGAGCAGTACTTC.

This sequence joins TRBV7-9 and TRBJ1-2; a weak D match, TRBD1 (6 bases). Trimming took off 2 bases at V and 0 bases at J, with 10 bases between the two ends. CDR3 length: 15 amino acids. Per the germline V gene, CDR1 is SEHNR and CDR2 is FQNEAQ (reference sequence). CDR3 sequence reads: CASSLYRVTNYGYTF. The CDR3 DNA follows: TGTGCCAGCAGCTTATACAGGGTTACTAACTATGGCTACACCTTC.

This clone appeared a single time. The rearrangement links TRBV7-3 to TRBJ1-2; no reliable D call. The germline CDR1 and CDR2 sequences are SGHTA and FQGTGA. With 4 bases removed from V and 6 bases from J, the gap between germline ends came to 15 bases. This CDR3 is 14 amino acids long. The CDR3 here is CASSSGPLVDGYTF. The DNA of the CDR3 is TGTGCCAGCAGCTCCGGGCCCTTAGTTGATGGCTACACCTTC.

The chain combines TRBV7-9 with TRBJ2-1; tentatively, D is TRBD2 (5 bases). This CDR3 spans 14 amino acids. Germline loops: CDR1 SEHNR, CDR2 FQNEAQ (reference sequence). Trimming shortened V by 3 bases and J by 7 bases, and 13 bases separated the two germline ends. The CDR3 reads CASSFLEVGNEQFF. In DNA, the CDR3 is TGTGCCAGCAGCTTTTTGGAGGTCGGAAATGAGCAGTTCTTC.

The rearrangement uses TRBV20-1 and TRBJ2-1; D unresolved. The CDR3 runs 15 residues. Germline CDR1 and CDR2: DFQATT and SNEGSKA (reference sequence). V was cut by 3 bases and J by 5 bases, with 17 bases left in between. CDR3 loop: CSASPGRHKNNEQFF. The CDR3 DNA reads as TGCAGTGCTAGTCCAGGACGTCATAAGAACAATGAGCAGTTCTTC.

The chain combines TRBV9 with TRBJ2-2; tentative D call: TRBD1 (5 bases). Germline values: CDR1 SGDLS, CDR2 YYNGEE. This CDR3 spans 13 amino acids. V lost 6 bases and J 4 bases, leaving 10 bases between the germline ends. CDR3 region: CASKWGSTGELFF. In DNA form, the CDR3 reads TGTGCCAGCAAATGGGGCTCCACCGGGGAGCTGTTTTTT.

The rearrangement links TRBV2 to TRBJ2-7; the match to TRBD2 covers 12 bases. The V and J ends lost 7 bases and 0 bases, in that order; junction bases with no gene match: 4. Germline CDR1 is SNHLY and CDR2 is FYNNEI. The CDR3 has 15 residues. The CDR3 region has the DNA TGTGCCAGCACAAGGACTAGCGGGATCTCCTACGAGCAGTACTTC. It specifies CASTRTSGISYEQYF.

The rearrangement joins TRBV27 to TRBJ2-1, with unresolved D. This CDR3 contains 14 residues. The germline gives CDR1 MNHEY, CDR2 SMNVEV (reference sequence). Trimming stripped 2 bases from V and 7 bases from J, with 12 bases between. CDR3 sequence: CASSLRTMTNEQFF. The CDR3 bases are TGTGCCAGCAGTTTACGAACTATGACTAATGAGCAGTTCTTC.

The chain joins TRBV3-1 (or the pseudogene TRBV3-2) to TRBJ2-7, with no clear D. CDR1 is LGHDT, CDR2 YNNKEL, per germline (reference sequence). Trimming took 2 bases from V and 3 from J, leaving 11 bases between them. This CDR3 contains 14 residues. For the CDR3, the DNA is TGTGCCAGCAGCCAACGGGTCGATCTCTACGAGCAGTACTTC. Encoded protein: CASSQRVDLYEQYF.

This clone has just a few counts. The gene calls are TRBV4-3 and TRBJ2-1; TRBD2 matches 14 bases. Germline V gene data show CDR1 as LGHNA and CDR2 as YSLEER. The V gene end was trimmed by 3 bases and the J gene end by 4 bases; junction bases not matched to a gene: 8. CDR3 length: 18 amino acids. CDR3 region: CASSQGGLAGGYYNEQFF. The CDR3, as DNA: TGCGCCAGCAGCCAGGGTGGACTAGCGGGAGGCTATTACAATGAGCAGTTCTTC.

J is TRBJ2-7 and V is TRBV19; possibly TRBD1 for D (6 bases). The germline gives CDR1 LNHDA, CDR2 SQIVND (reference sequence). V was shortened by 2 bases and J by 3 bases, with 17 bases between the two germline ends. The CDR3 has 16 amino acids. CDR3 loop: CASSITPPGAGYEQYF. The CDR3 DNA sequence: TGTGCCAGTAGTATAACCCCCCCAGGGGCGGGCTACGAGCAGTACTTC.

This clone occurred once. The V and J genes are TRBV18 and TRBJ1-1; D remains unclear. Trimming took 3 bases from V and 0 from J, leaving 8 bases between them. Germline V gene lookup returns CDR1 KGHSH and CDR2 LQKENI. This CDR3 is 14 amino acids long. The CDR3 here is CASSPSTVNTEAFF. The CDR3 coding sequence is TGTGCCAGCTCACCCTCGACGGTGAACACTGAAGCTTTCTTT.

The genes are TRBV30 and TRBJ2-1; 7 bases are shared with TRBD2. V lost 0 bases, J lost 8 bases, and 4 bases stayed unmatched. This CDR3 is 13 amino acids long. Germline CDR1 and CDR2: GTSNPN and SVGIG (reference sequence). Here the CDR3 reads CAWSVTSADEQFF. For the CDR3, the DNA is TGTGCCTGGAGTGTAACTAGCGCGGATGAGCAGTTCTTC.

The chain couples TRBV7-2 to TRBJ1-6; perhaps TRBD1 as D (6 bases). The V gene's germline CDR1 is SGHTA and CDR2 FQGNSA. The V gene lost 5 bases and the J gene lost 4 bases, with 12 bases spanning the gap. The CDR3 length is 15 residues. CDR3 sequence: CASSPRTAYNSPLHF. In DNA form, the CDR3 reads TGTGCCAGCAGCCCCCGGACAGCATATAATTCACCCCTCCACTTT.

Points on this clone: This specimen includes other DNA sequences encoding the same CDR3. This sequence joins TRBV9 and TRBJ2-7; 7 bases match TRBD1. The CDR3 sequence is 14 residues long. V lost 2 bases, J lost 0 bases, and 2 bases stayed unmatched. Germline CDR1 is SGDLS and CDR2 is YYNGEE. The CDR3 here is CASSVTGSSYEQYF. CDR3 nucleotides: TGTGCCAGCAGCGTGACAGGGTCCTCCTACGAGCAGTACTTC.

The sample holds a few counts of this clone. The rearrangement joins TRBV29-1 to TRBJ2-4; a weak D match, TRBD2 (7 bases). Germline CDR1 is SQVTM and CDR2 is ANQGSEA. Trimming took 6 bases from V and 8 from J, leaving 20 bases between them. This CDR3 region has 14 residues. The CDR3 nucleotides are TGCAGCGTGGGGGGGACAAGCGATTGGGACATTCAGTACTTC. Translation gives CSVGGTSDWDIQYF.

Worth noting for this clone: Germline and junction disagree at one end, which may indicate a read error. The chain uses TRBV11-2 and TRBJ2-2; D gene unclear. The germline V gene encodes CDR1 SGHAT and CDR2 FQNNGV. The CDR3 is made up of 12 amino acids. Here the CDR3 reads CASSFNIGELFF. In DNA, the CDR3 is TGTGCCAGCAGCTTCAACATCGGGGAGCTGTTTTTT.